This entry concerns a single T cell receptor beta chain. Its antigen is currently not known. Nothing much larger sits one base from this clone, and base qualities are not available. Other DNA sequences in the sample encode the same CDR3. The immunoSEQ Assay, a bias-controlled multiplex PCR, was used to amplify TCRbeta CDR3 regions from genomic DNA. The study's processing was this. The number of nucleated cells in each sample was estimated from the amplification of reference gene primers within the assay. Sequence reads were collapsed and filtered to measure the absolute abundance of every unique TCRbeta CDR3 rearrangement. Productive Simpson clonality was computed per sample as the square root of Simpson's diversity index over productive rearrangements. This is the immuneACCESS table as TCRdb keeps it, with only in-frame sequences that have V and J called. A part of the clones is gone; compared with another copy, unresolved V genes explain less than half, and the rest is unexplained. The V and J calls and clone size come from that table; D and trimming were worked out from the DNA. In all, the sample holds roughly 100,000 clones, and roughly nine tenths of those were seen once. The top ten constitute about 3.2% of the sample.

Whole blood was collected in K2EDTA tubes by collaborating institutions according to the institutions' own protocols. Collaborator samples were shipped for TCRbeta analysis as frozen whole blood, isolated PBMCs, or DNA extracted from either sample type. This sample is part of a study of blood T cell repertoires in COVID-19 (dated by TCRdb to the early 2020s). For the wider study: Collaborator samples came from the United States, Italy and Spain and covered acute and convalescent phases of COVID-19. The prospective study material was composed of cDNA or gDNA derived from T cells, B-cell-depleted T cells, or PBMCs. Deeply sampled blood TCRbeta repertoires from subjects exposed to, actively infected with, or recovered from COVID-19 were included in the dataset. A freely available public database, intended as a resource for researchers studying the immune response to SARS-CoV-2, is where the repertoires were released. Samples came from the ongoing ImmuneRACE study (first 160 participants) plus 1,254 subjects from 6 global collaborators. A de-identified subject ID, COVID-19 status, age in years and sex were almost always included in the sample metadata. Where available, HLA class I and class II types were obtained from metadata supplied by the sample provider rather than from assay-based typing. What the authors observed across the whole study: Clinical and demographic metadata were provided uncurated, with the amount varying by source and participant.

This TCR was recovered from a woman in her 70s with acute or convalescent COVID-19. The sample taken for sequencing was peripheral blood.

The CDR3: CASSMGQGGYTF. The base sequence is TGTGCCAGCAGTATGGGACAGGGAGGGTACACCTTC. This chain is built from TRBV12-3 or TRBV12-4 and TRBJ1-2, with 9 bases in between that match TRBD1. The junction shows trimming of 5 bases on V and 11 bases on J, and the gene matches do not reach 6 bases of it. From cysteine to phenylalanine, the CDR3 is 12 amino acids long. Left in the record is the CDR3 DNA by itself, 36 bases read in frame from the first base.